A selection of T cell receptor beta chains follows, all from one sample in a study of T cell repertoires in cytomegalovirus infection. What these receptors recognize is not known. One entry per CDR3 protein, called by TCRdb with MiXCR from the reads. This table has about 890,000 distinct CDR3 sequences, around 31% appearing once. This specimen consisted of cultured CD8+ T cells from PBMCs, obtained from culture after CMV antigen stimulation. The source of these receptors is a human donor in good health (CMV status not recorded). Some clones in this sample may be carry-over from other donors' samples. Each CDR3 is given without its conserved first and last residue.

TRBV5-4	13	ASSPRDRSRDTQY
TRBV27	12	ASSGVGYNSPLH
TRBV20-1	16	SASGVDTPRYSNQPQH
TRBV19	12	ASRSRDRFGEQF
TRBV27	13	ASRPVRDSLLEAF
TRBV4-3	13	ASSPRGGDIDEQF
TRBV6-6	13	ASSYSKLMVLEAF
TRBV10-3	13	AISELMDRAYGYT
TRBV5-8	11	ASSLDPLEKLF
TRBV12-3/TRBV12-4	16	ASRPFVPGQGFTGELF
TRBV25-1	11	ASSELGTDEQF
TRBV12-3/TRBV12-4	11	ASSFSGVQPQH
TRBV12-3/TRBV12-4	14	ASSFPWTGETGELF
TRBV6-5	18	ASSFRLAGGRTPSYNEQF
TRBV28	11	ASSLLGYYGYT
TRBV10-3	20	AIRIFILTSGGGNSGANVLT